The rows below give T cell receptor beta chains drawn from one sample of a study of CD8 T cells in Susac syndrome. Each CDR3 protein gets one entry after TCRdb re-called the immunoSEQ multiplex PCR reads with MiXCR. Of fewer than 350,000 distinct CDR3 sequences in the sample, approximately 89% were seen once. Input material: CD8+ T cells from PBMCs. Source of these receptors: a human donor with multiple sclerosis. Both conserved end residues are part of each CDR3. Fields, in order: CDR3 length, clone size, V gene, J gene, D gene, CDR3 DNA, CDR3 protein. A D gene is named only where the DNA matches it firmly. For some rows the clone size is stated as once, few or many, or as a class when expanded; others skip it.

>16|.|TRBV2|TRBJ2-3|TRBD1
TGTGCCAGCAGTTTTGACAGGGTTTCTAGCACAGATACGCAGTATTTT
CASSFDRVSSTDTQYF
>15|.|TRBV15|TRBJ2-6|.
TGTGCCACCAGCAGAGCCAGGGTTGGGGCCAACGTCCTGACTTTC
CATSRARVGANVLTF
>15|.|TRBV9|TRBJ2-1|TRBD2
TGTGCCAGCAGCGTAGGGGGACTAGCGGGTACTGAGCAGTTCTTC
CASSVGGLAGTEQFF
>15|.|TRBV29-1|TRBJ1-3|TRBD1
TGCAGCGTTGACGGGACAGGGGGCTTTGGAAACACCATATATTTT
CSVDGTGGFGNTIYF
>15|.|TRBV5-4|TRBJ2-7|TRBD1
TGTGCCAGCAGCTGGACAGGGGAAATATCCTACGAGCAGTACTTC
CASSWTGEISYEQYF
>15|.|TRBV7-6|TRBJ1-2|.
TGTGCCAGCAGCTCAGACGTGGGGTCTAACTATGGCTACACCTTC
CASSSDVGSNYGYTF
>15|.|TRBV19|TRBJ2-2|TRBD2
TGTGCCAGTAAAACCGGGACTAGAGGTGTCGGGGAGCTGTTTTTT
CASKTGTRGVGELFF
>16|.|TRBV7-3|TRBJ2-2|.
TGTGCCAGCAGCTTTGACCACCCCTGGGACACCGGGGAGCTGTTTTTT
CASSFDHPWDTGELFF
>14|.|TRBV30|TRBJ1-1|.
TGTGCCTGGAGTAATATAGGTTTGAACACTGAAGCTTTCTTT
CAWSNIGLNTEAFF
>14|.|TRBV7-9|TRBJ1-5|.
TGTGCCAGCAGCCCTTGGGGGGCCAATCAGCCCCAGCATTTT
CASSPWGANQPQHF
>12|.|TRBV30|TRBJ2-2|.
TGTGCCTGGAGGGTCGGGTTCGGGGAGCTGTTTTTT
CAWRVGFGELFF
>13|.|TRBV11-2|TRBJ2-7|.
TGTGCCAGCAGCTTCCCCTTTGGGTACGAGCAGTACTTC
CASSFPFGYEQYF
>12|.|TRBV6-5|TRBJ2-1|.
TGTGCCAGCAGTTGGCAGGGGGGCGAGCAGTTCTTC
CASSWQGGEQFF
>18|.|TRBV14|TRBJ2-3|.
TGTGCCAGCAGCCAAGCGGCCGCCTCGCTAGCAGGAAGAGATACGCAGTATTTT
CASSQAAASLAGRDTQYF
>14|.|TRBV7-9|TRBJ2-7|TRBD1
TGTGCCAGCAGCTTAGGGCAGGGGGCGACCGAGCAGTACTTC
CASSLGQGATEQYF
>15|once|TRBV4-3|TRBJ2-7|TRBD2
TGCGCCAGCAGCCAAGATCTGGCTAGCGGCTACGAGCAGTACTTC
CASSQDLASGYEQYF
>13|once|TRBV20-1|TRBJ1-1|TRBD1
TGCAGTGCTGCGGACAGGAGGAACACTGAAGCTTTCTTT
CSAADRRNTEAFF
>14|.|TRBV5-1|TRBJ1-5|.
TGCGCCAGCAGCTTGGAGTGGGGGAATCAGCCCCAGCATTTT
CASSLEWGNQPQHF
>14|.|TRBV28|TRBJ2-1|.
TGTGCCAGCAGTTGGGGCCTTGGGGGCAATGAGCAGTTCTTC
CASSWGLGGNEQFF
>16|.|TRBV28|TRBJ2-7|TRBD2
TGTGCCAGCAGTACCCAACCTCTTAGCGGGGGGTACGAGCAGTACTTC
CASSTQPLSGGYEQYF
>17|few|TRBV28|TRBJ2-5|TRBD1
TGTGCCAGCAGTTTACTCCGGGACAGGGGGCTGTCGGAGACCCAGTACTTC
CASSLLRDRGLSETQYF
>16|.|TRBV20-1|TRBJ2-7|.
TGCAGTGCTAGAGATCAAGCAGGGGTTAGGTCCTACGAGCAGTACTTC
CSARDQAGVRSYEQYF
>14|.|TRBV6-5|TRBJ2-1|TRBD1
TGTGCCAGCAGCCAGTGGGACAGGGACAATGAGCAGTTCTTC
CASSQWDRDNEQFF
>15|.|TRBV28|TRBJ2-3|.
TGTGCCAGCAGTTTGAAGGGTCGGTCCACAGATACGCAGTATTTT
CASSLKGRSTDTQYF
>18|few|TRBV12-3/TRBV12-4|TRBJ2-1|.
TGTGCCACTATTCCGGGACCCGACGTATATGGCTCCTACAATGAGCAGTTCTTC
CATIPGPDVYGSYNEQFF
>16|.|TRBV27|TRBJ2-1|.
TGTGCCAGCAGTTTATTGTTCCGGGGGGCTTACAATGAGCAGTTCTTC
CASSLLFRGAYNEQFF
>14|.|TRBV20-1|TRBJ2-4|.
TGCAGTGCTAGGAGCGGACTAGCCAAAAACATTCAGTACTTC
CSARSGLAKNIQYF
>9|.|TRBV30|TRBJ1-6|.
TGTGCCACCAGTTCACCCCTCCACTTT
CATSSPLHF
>16|.|TRBV7-8|TRBJ2-3|.
TGTGCCAGCAGCTCTACCCGGGGAGTCCCCTCAGATACGCAGTATTTT
CASSSTRGVPSDTQYF
>13|once|TRBV29-1|TRBJ2-7|.
TGCAGCGTAGTACCGGGACACCCTACGGAGCAGTACTTC
CSVVPGHPTEQYF
>15|once|TRBV7-9|TRBJ1-6|.
TGTGCCAGCAGCTCTACGGTCAGACCAGATTCACCCCTCCACTTT
CASSSTVRPDSPLHF
>15|.|TRBV7-6|TRBJ1-3|.
TGTGCCAGCAGCTTAGCTAGGGGAATCGGAAACACCATATATTTT
CASSLARGIGNTIYF
>14|.|TRBV4-3|TRBJ1-1|.
TGCGCCAGCAGCCTCAATTACATGGATACTGAAGCTTTCTTT
CASSLNYMDTEAFF
>16|.|TRBV4-3|TRBJ2-3|TRBD2
TGCGCCAGCAGCCACCGACTAGCGGGGGGGGCAGATACGCAGTATTTT
CASSHRLAGGADTQYF
>15|.|TRBV27|TRBJ1-1|.
TGTGCCAGCAGTTTGGGGGTACGGGGAGCCACTGAAGCTTTCTTT
CASSLGVRGATEAFF
>16|.|TRBV9|TRBJ2-7|.
TGTGCCACCCCGTTCGGTAGGGCGGGCAGCTCCTACGAGCAGTACTTC
CATPFGRAGSSYEQYF
>13|once|TRBV9|TRBJ1-2|.
TGTGCCAGCAGCGTAGAAGAAGTCTATGGCTACACCTTC
CASSVEEVYGYTF
>13|.|TRBV6-5|TRBJ2-7|.
TGTGCCAGCAGTTACTCGACGGGTTCCGAGCAGTACTTC
CASSYSTGSEQYF
>13|.|TRBV6-5|TRBJ2-1|.
TGTGCCAGCAGTTACTTGGGAGAGCGTGAGCAGTTCTTC
CASSYLGEREQFF
>14|.|TRBV6-5|TRBJ2-5|TRBD1
TGTGCCAGCACAGGACAGGGGGCAGAAGAGACCCAGTACTTC
CASTGQGAEETQYF
>14|.|TRBV9|TRBJ2-1|.
TGTGCCAGCTCCGGGAGAGGGGGTTACAATGAGCAGTTCTTC
CASSGRGGYNEQFF
>15|.|TRBV4-2|TRBJ2-4|TRBD2
TGTGCCAGCAGCCTAACGACGGGGGAGGGAAACATTCAGTACTTC
CASSLTTGEGNIQYF